This T cell receptor (beta chain) derives from a study of T cells in Graves' hyperthyroidism and ophthalmopathy. This CDR3 region has 14 residues. V lost 7 bases, J lost 0 bases, and 12 bases lay in between. Per the germline V gene, CDR1 is LNHDA and CDR2 is SQIVND (reference sequence). On this clonotype itself: Antigen unknown.

Amplified TCR beta CDR3 regions came from RNA transcripts. First-round RT-PCR targeting the TCR CDR3 was performed with the HTBI primer set. One entry per CDR3 protein results from TCRdb running MiXCR on the multiplex PCR reads. This table has over 350,000 distinct CDR3 sequences, around 18% appearing once. The study, taken as a whole, reports: Blood also contained most expanded thyroid clonotypes above 0.001.

The sample comprised blood. The chain uses TRBV19 and TRBJ2-5, with D possibly matching TRBD1 (6 bases). The origin of this receptor is a man younger than 35 with Graves' ophthalmopathy. CDR3 sequence reads: CASNDRTNQETQYF. The CDR3 nucleotides read TGTGCCAGTAACGACAGGACCAACCAAGAGACCCAGTACTTC.